Listed below are T cell receptor beta chains from one sample, sequenced in a study of T cell responses to AZD1222 COVID-19 vaccine. Generated by immunoSEQ multiplex PCR, the TCRdb table keeps only in-frame clones and is missing some. Among roughly 120,000 clones listed, roughly nine tenths were seen once. Sample: peripheral blood, taken on day 0 of AZD1222 vaccination. The receptors were sampled from an adult in good health. Each CDR3 is given with its conserved first and last residue. D genes are given only for firm matches. Clone size is not always given. Where it is, it says once, few, many or a class for expanded clones.

>TRBV7-9|TRBJ1-2|.|once
TGTGCCAGCAGCTCACCCGGGACGGCGTATGGCTACACCTTC
CASSSPGTAYGYTF
>TRBV24-1|TRBJ2-1|.|.
TGTGCCACCAGTGATTTGCACGGGAGCAATGAGCAGTTCTTC
CATSDLHGSNEQFF
>TRBV6-2/TRBV6-3|TRBJ2-3|.|few
TGTGCCAGCATCCCCCACACTGGAGATACGCAGTATTTT
CASIPHTGDTQYF
>TRBV7-2|TRBJ2-5|TRBD1|.
TGTGCCAGCAGCCGGGGACAGGGCGGTAAAGAGACCCAGTACTTC
CASSRGQGGKETQYF
>TRBV7-3|TRBJ2-1|TRBD1|.
TGTGCCAGCAGTACCGACAGGGGCTCCTACAATGAGCAGTTCTTC
CASSTDRGSYNEQFF
>TRBV5-1|TRBJ1-3|.|.
TGCGCCAGCACCTCAGGGGCTGGAAACACCATATATTTT
CASTSGAGNTIYF
>TRBV2|TRBJ2-5|.|.
TGTGCCAGCGGGGAAAAAAGCGGAGGGTACCAAGAGACCCAGTACTTC
CASGEKSGGYQETQYF
>TRBV9|TRBJ2-1|TRBD2|.
TGTGCCAGCAGCCGTAGGACTAGCGGAAATGAGCAGTTCTTC
CASSRRTSGNEQFF
>TRBV27|TRBJ2-7|.|.
TGTGCCAGCAGTTTAACGGGCATCTCCTACGAGCAGTACTTC
CASSLTGISYEQYF
>TRBV3-1/TRBV3-2|TRBJ2-3|TRBD2|.
TGTGCCAGCAGCCTTCTGGGACTAGCGGAGACAGATACGCAGTATTTT
CASSLLGLAETDTQYF
>TRBV9|TRBJ1-2|TRBD1|once
TGTGCCAGCAGCGTGGCCGGGACAGGGGACTATGGCTACACCTTC
CASSVAGTGDYGYTF
>TRBV6-2/TRBV6-3|TRBJ1-5|.|.
TGTGCCAGCAGTTACTCGTCAGGATATAGCAATCAGCCCCAGCATTTT
CASSYSSGYSNQPQHF
>TRBV12-3/TRBV12-4|TRBJ2-7|.|few
TGTGCCAGCACCCTAGACGGATCCTACGAGCAGTACTTC
CASTLDGSYEQYF
>TRBV5-8|TRBJ2-3|.|.
TGTGCCAGCAGCTTGGCTTCCTACTACACAGATACGCAGTATTTT
CASSLASYYTDTQYF
>TRBV6-5|TRBJ2-1|.|.
TGTGCCAGCAGTTTCACCGGGACAGTGGAGGGCAATGAGCAGTTCTTC
CASSFTGTVEGNEQFF
>TRBV19|TRBJ2-1|TRBD2|.
TGTGCCAGTAGTATTGGGATAGCGGGGGCCAACAATGAGCAGTTCTTC
CASSIGIAGANNEQFF
>TRBV4-2|TRBJ2-7|TRBD1|.
TGTGCCAGCAGCCAGTCTGACGGGACAGGGACCTACGAGCAGTACTTC
CASSQSDGTGTYEQYF
>TRBV7-8|TRBJ2-1|TRBD2|.
TGTGCCAGCAGCCCGGGGGGGCCGGGGGATGAGCAGTTCTTC
CASSPGGPGDEQFF
>TRBV11-3|TRBJ1-2|TRBD1|.
TGTGCCAGCAGCTCCCCGGGACAGACGAAAAATGGCTACACCTTC
CASSSPGQTKNGYTF
>TRBV7-6|TRBJ1-1|.|.
TGTGCCAGCAGCTTAGCAAGACTTGGGAACACTGAAGCTTTCTTT
CASSLARLGNTEAFF
>TRBV2|TRBJ1-2|TRBD1|.
TGTGCCAGCAGTTCCGGACAGGGGACTGGCTACACCTTC
CASSSGQGTGYTF
>TRBV24-1|TRBJ1-1|.|.
TGTGCCACCAGTGACCCTCGGCACACTGAAGCTTTCTTT
CATSDPRHTEAFF
>TRBV15|TRBJ1-5|.|.
TGTGCCACCAGCAGAGATCAAAGCAATCAGCCCCAGCATTTT
CATSRDQSNQPQHF
>TRBV18|TRBJ1-1|.|once
TGTGCCAGCTCACCACCGGGAAGAGCAGAAGCTTTCTTT
CASSPPGRAEAFF
>TRBV14|TRBJ2-1|TRBD1|once
TGTGCCAGCAGCCAAGGGGGTGACAGGGGGTTAAATGAGCAGTTCTTC
CASSQGGDRGLNEQFF
>TRBV2|TRBJ1-2|.|.
TGTGCCAGCAGCTATACCGACAGATATGGCTACACCTTC
CASSYTDRYGYTF
>TRBV3-1/TRBV3-2|TRBJ2-7|.|.
TGTGCCAGCAGCCAAGACGGACGAGCCTACGAGCAGTACTTC
CASSQDGRAYEQYF
>TRBV7-9|TRBJ2-7|.|once
TGTGCCAGCAGCTGGGGGCCGGATTCAAGGAGCTCCTACGAGCAGTACTTC
CASSWGPDSRSSYEQYF
>TRBV2|TRBJ2-7|TRBD1|once
TGTGCCAGCAGGGGGACCCCAGGGACAGGGGGCTACGAGCAGTACTTC
CASRGTPGTGGYEQYF